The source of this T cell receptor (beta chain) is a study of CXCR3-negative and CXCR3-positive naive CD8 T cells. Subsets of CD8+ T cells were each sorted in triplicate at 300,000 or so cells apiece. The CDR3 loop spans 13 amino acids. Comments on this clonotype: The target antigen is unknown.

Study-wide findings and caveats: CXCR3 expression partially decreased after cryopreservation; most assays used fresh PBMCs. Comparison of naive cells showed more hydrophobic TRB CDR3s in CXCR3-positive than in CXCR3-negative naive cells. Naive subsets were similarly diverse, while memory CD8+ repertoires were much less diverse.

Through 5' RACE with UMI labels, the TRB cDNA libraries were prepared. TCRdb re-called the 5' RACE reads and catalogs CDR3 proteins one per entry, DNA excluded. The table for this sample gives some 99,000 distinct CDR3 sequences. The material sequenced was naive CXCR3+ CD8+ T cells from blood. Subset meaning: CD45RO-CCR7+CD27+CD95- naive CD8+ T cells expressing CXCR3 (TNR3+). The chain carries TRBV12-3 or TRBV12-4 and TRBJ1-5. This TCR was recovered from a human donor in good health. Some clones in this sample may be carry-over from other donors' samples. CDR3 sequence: CASSLQPNQPQHF.